These 7 T cell receptor beta chains originate from one sample sequenced in a study of early T cells in non-severe SARS-CoV-2 infection. In TCRdb, the 5' RACE reads were re-called with MiXCR into one record per CDR3 protein. The sample lists 75,000 to 95,000 distinct CDR3 sequences, about 15% seen once, with roughly 4.7% in the top ten. Sequencing used whole blood, obtained at baseline. The receptors come from an adult who was a healthcare worker with PCR-confirmed SARS-CoV-2 infection or an uninfected control (not recorded which).

V is TRBV7-9 and J is TRBJ2-7, with D perhaps matching TRBD1 (6 bases). The germline gives CDR1 SEHNR, CDR2 FQNEAQ (reference sequence). Trimming stripped 6 bases from V and 5 bases from J, with 11 bases between. The CDR3 has 12 amino acids. This CDR3 is CASSPQGNEQYF. CDR3 nucleotide sequence: TGTGCCAGCAGTCCACAGGGTAACGAGCAGTACTTC.

This clonotype was counted between two and nine times. The chain uses TRBV20-1 and TRBJ2-1, with a weak D call TRBD2 (6 bases). CDR1 and CDR2 (germline): DFQATT, SNEGSKA (reference sequence). Trimming removed 3 bases at V and 5 bases at J, with 20 bases between. The CDR3 is made up of 16 amino acids. CDR3 loop: CSASSLARRDHNEQFF. CDR3 nucleotide sequence: TGCAGTGCTAGTAGCCTAGCGCGAAGGGACCACAATGAGCAGTTCTTC.

The CDR3 protein is CASSTRTGKNTGELFF. The CDR3 nucleotides are TGTGCCAGCTCAACCCGGACAGGGAAGAACACCGGGGAGCTGTTTTTT. The V and J genes are TRBV18 and TRBJ2-2; TRBD1 aligns across 8 bases. Germline-derived CDR1 and CDR2 are KGHSH and LQKENI. Trimming cost V 5 bases and J 1 base; bases outside gene matches: 6. The CDR3 is 16 residues long.

This chain uses TRBV12-3 or TRBV12-4 with TRBJ1-4, with unresolved D. V lost 7 bases and J lost 8, with 14 bases in between. CDR3 size: 13 residues. This CDR3 reads CASTPGSGEKLFF. The CDR3 nucleotides read TGTGCCAGCACCCCCGGAAGTGGGGAAAAACTGTTTTTT.

This rearrangement joins TRBV6-6 to TRBJ2-2, with 10 bases matching TRBD2. The CDR3 runs to 18 residues. V shed 0 bases, J shed 4 bases, and the junction held 8 bases outside the gene matches. Germline CDR1 and CDR2: MNHNY and SVGAGI (reference sequence). The CDR3 here is CASSYSIGASGSTGELFF. DNA of the CDR3: TGTGCCAGCAGTTACTCGATCGGGGCTAGCGGGAGCACCGGGGAGCTGTTTTTT.

The J gene is TRBJ1-4, the V gene TRBV7-2; D ambiguous. From germline, CDR1 is SGHTA and CDR2 FQGNSA. V was trimmed by 1 base and J by 10 bases, leaving 13 bases between them. The CDR3 has 14 residues. The CDR3 DNA sequence: TGTGCCAGCAGCTTAGAGGCGCGCTCTGGAAAACTGTTTTTT. Amino acid sequence: CASSLEARSGKLFF. The whole variable domain, remainder taken from reference TRBV7-2 and TRBJ1-4, is GAGVSQSPSNKVTEKGKDVELRCDPISGHTALYWYRQSLGQGLEFLIYFQGNSAPDKSGLPSDRFSAERTGGSVSTLTIQRTQQEDSAVYLCASSLEARSGKLFFGSGTQLSVL.

This clonotype was picked up a small number of times. This sequence joins TRBV7-2 and TRBJ2-7, with D maybe TRBD2 (5 bases). V was trimmed by 5 bases and J by 0 bases, leaving 14 bases between them. The CDR3 totals 15 residues. Germline-derived CDR1 and CDR2 are SGHTA and FQGNSA. The DNA for the CDR3 is TGTGCCAGCAGCCCCTATAGCGCGTTCTCCTACGAGCAGTACTTC. Its translation is CASSPYSAFSYEQYF.